This T cell receptor (beta chain) stems from a study of response to subunit inactivated influenza vaccine. Notes on the study in general: Few additional T cells are recruited per seasonal influenza vaccination, authors suggested.

This clonotype was seen once. Antigen specificity is unknown. TCRdb reprocessed the RT-PCR reads via MiXCR and lists one record per CDR3 protein. The table has approximately 520,000 distinct CDR3 sequences, approximately 16% seen once. The CDR3 totals 15 residues. Germline lookup yields CDR1 MNHEY and CDR2 SVGEGT. V was cut by 4 bases and J by 9 bases, with 19 bases left in between. This TCR was sampled from a man between 50 and 75 years old who received an inactivated influenza vaccine. Specimen: CD4+ T cells sorted from PBMCs, collected 23 months after vaccination. This chain uses TRBV6-2 or TRBV6-3 with TRBJ2-1, with D possibly called TRBD1 or TRBD2 (5 bases each). The CDR3 protein is CASSSPGLGVVEQFF. CDR3 DNA: TGTGCCAGCAGTTCCCCAGGACTGGGGGTAGTTGAGCAGTTCTTC.